A single sample is the source of the 32 T cell receptor beta chains below, sequenced in a study of CD8+CD57+ T cells in acquired aplastic anemia. TCR beta VDJ and CDR3 profiling used genomic DNA as template. Using its own MiXCR run on the reads, TCRdb lists one record per CDR3 protein. This sample yields 160,000 or so distinct CDR3 sequences, of which about 70% are seen a single time; under 60% belongs to the top ten. Those patients picked for sequencing had displayed CD8+CD57+ cell expansion on flow cytometry. Sample: sorted CD4+, CD8+, or CD8+CD57+ T cells (not recorded which) from PBMCs. These receptors came from a human donor with aplastic anemia.

The rearrangement uses TRBV6-2 or TRBV6-3 and TRBJ2-3, with 8 nucleotides matching TRBD1. The junction had 2 bases not matched to a gene; V was cut back by 0 bases and J by 3 bases. CDR1 and CDR2 from the germline V gene are MNHEY and SVGEGT. The CDR3 is 15 residues long. CDR3 in amino acids: CASSYSDRETDTQYF. The DNA of the CDR3 is TGTGCCAGCAGTTACTCGGACAGGGAGACAGATACGCAGTATTTT.

V and J are TRBV12-3 or TRBV12-4 and TRBJ1-4, with a tentative D call TRBD1 (6 bases). This CDR3 region has 13 residues. Trimming stripped 10 bases from V and 4 bases from J, with 13 bases between. CDR3 DNA sequence: TGTGCCACACGACGGGGGCATAATGAAAAACTGTTTTTT. It encodes CATRRGHNEKLFF.

The CDR3 spells CASSYRDSFTLHF. The CDR3 bases are TGTGCCAGCAGCTACCGGGACAGTTTCACCCTCCACTTT. The chain employs TRBV25-1 and TRBJ1-6, with 7 bases that match TRBD1. In germline, CDR1 is MGHDK, CDR2 SYGVNS. The CDR3 spans 13 residues. Trimming removed 6 bases from V and 14 bases from J; junction bases left unmatched: 10.

This clonotype occurred a few times. This chain joins TRBV20-1 and TRBJ1-6; D uncertain. Trimming left V 4 bases short and J 7 bases short, with 8 bases between. The germline CDR1 and CDR2 sequences are DFQATT and SNEGSKA (reference sequence). The CDR3 length is 12 residues. CDR3 loop: CSAKGPNSPLHF. The CDR3 bases are TGCAGTGCTAAAGGGCCCAATTCACCCCTCCACTTT.

V is TRBV19 and J is TRBJ2-7, with 7 bases lining up with TRBD1. CDR1 and CDR2 from the germline V gene are LNHDA and SQIVND (reference sequence). The length of the CDR3 is 15 residues. V shed 4 bases and J 6 bases; nucleotides not matched to a gene: 12. The chain's CDR3 is CASSTTGTVVSEQYF. Written as DNA, the CDR3 is TGTGCCAGTAGTACCACCGGGACAGTGGTAAGCGAGCAGTACTTC.

V and J are TRBV7-3 and TRBJ2-1, with TRBD2 matching 7 bases. The CDR3 length is 12 residues. Germline CDR1 is SGHTA and CDR2 is FQGTGA. With 8 bases clipped from V and 11 bases from J, the junction kept 9 bases outside the gene matches. CDR3 sequence: CASFSGAQQQFF. The DNA for the CDR3 is TGTGCCAGCTTCAGCGGGGCTCAACAGCAGTTCTTC.

The chain recombines TRBV10-1 with TRBJ2-7; 8 bases align to TRBD1. V gave up 4 bases and J gave up 5 bases; unmatched junction bases: 16. Germline V lookup: CDR1 WNHNN, CDR2 SYGVQD (reference sequence). The CDR3 totals 17 residues. The DNA for the CDR3 is TGCGCCAGCAGTGGGACCAACCGGGACAGGCCTTCTGACGAGCAGTACTTC. Translating it yields CASSGTNRDRPSDEQYF.

The chain employs TRBV7-9 and TRBJ1-1; 9 bases line up with TRBD1. Germline loops: CDR1 SEHNR, CDR2 FQNEAQ (reference sequence). The CDR3 sequence is 12 residues long. The J segment lost 12 bases and the V segment lost 4 bases, leaving 6 bases of the junction unmatched. CDR3 DNA: TGTGCCAGCAGCTCGGGACAGGGTAAGCCTTTCTTT. It yields the protein CASSSGQGKPFF.

The chain has TRBV7-3 and TRBJ1-6; the match to TRBD1 covers 7 bases. V was clipped by 5 bases and J by 7 bases; unmatched bases: 8. The CDR3 covers 15 residues. Germline V CDR1 and CDR2: SGHTA, FQGTGA. CDR3: CASSRKQGNNSPLHF. CDR3 coding DNA: TGTGCCAGCAGCCGCAAACAGGGGAACAATTCACCCCTCCACTTT.

In its sample, this clonotype was seen a few times. The V and J genes are TRBV7-8 and TRBJ1-2, with D possibly TRBD1 on 5 matching bases. The CDR3 covers 14 residues. Germline V CDR1 and CDR2: SGHVS, FQNEAQ. Trimming took 1 base from V and 5 from J, leaving 11 bases between them. The CDR3 coding sequence is TGTGCCAGCAGCTTAGAGCCAGGGTTATATGGCTACACCTTC. The encoded protein is CASSLEPGLYGYTF.

V and J are TRBV7-9 and TRBJ1-4; D not certain. The CDR3 consists of 14 residues. V shed 5 bases and J shed 3 bases, with 10 bases lying between them. Germline CDR1 reads SEHNR; CDR2 reads FQNEAQ (reference sequence). This chain's CDR3 is CASSRDRANEKLFF. DNA of the CDR3: TGTGCCAGCAGCCGGGATAGAGCTAATGAAAAACTGTTTTTT. The whole variable domain, filled in from reference TRBV7-9 and TRBJ1-4, reads DTGVSQNPRHKITKRGQNVTFRCDPISEHNRLYWYRQTLGQGPEFLTYFQNEAQLEKSRLLSDRFSAERPKGSFSTLEIQRTEQGDSAMYLCASSRDRANEKLFFGSGTQLSVL.

The chain recombines TRBV24-1 with TRBJ2-1; 8 nucleotides align to TRBD2. Germline lookup yields CDR1 KGHDR and CDR2 SFDVKD. The CDR3 totals 15 residues. CDR3 coding DNA: TGTGCTAGAGATTCCTCGCGGGAGGCCTACAATGAGCAGTTCTTC. Encoded protein: CARDSSREAYNEQFF.

This chain joins TRBV9 and TRBJ2-5; 12 positions agree with TRBD2. J gave up 5 bases and V 3 bases, and 2 bases lay outside the gene matches. Germline assignment: CDR1 SGDLS and CDR2 YYNGEE. CDR3 length: 14 residues. The CDR3 nucleotides are TGTGCCAGCAGCGAGACTAGCGGGGGTGAGACCCAGTACTTC. As protein: CASSETSGGETQYF.

This clonotype has just a few counts. The rearrangement links TRBV7-6 to TRBJ2-1, with D possibly TRBD1 on 5 matching bases. This CDR3 spans 15 amino acids. CDR1 and CDR2 (germline): SGHVS, FNYEAQ. V lost 1 base and J lost 4, with 11 bases in between. Here the CDR3 reads CASSLGAGKYNEQFF. The CDR3 DNA reads TGTGCCAGCAGCTTAGGGGCAGGGAAATACAATGAGCAGTTCTTC.

The chain has TRBV9 and TRBJ2-7; perhaps TRBD2 as D (5 bases). V shed 6 bases and J shed 0 bases, with 13 bases lying between them. CDR1 is SGDLS and CDR2 is YYNGEE in the germline V gene. This CDR3 contains 14 residues. In nucleotides, the CDR3 is TGTGCCAGCACCCCCGACGGGAACTCCTACGAGCAGTACTTC. Residues: CASTPDGNSYEQYF.

Concerning this clonotype: Compared with germline, one end of the junction differs, possibly owing to a read error. The chain combines TRBV20-1 with TRBJ1-6; D remains unclear. Germline CDR1 DFQATT, CDR2 SNEGSKA (reference sequence). The CDR3 runs to 14 residues. The CDR3 DNA reads as TGCGGTGCTAGAGTGGAAAATAATAATTCACCCCTCCACTTT. This encodes CGARVENNNSPLHF.

V usage is TRBV20-1 and J usage is TRBJ1-1; tentatively, D is TRBD1 (5 bases). Trimming took off 0 bases at V and 3 bases at J, with 20 bases between the two ends. This CDR3 contains 17 residues. The V gene's germline CDR1 is DFQATT and CDR2 SNEGSKA (reference sequence). CDR3 in DNA: TGCAGTGCTAGAGATCAAAAGCATAGGGGACGGGACACTGAAGCTTTCTTT. This sequence encodes CSARDQKHRGRDTEAFF.

The chain couples TRBV20-1 to TRBJ2-4; D remains ambiguous. The V end lost 1 base, the J end lost 16 bases, and 17 bases lay between the germline ends. This CDR3 spans 12 amino acids. Germline CDR1 and CDR2: DFQATT and SNEGSKA (reference sequence). The CDR3 loop reads CSARANVGSGYF. The CDR3 nucleotides are TGCAGTGCTAGAGCTAACGTCGGTAGTGGATACTTC.

This clonotype was seen more than once but under ten times. J is TRBJ2-7 and V is TRBV20-1; a weak D match, TRBD1 (6 bases). The germline V and J ends were trimmed by 6 bases and 5 bases, with 17 bases remaining between them. This CDR3 comprises 13 residues. Germline-derived CDR1 and CDR2 are DFQATT and SNEGSKA (reference sequence). CDR3 sequence (DNA): TGCAGTGCCCAGGAAACAGGGCCCAACGAGCAGTACTTC. Amino acids: CSAQETGPNEQYF.

The rearrangement uses TRBV19 and TRBJ1-6; D is ambiguous. V was pared by 7 bases and J by 10 bases, with 14 bases between. Germline V lookup: CDR1 LNHDA, CDR2 SQIVND (reference sequence). The CDR3 covers 13 residues. The DNA of the CDR3 is TGTGCCAGTACGACTAGTCGTGACTCACCCCTCCACTTT. This translates into CASTTSRDSPLHF.

V and J are TRBV5-4 and TRBJ2-3, with 7 bases matching TRBD2. Germline V CDR1 and CDR2: SGHNT, YYREEE (reference sequence). The trim removed 5 bases at V and 4 bases at J, leaving 7 bases unmatched. CDR3 length: 14 amino acids. The CDR3 nucleotides are TGTGCCAGCAGAAGGGCAGGGAGGGCAGATACGCAGTATTTT. It yields the protein CASRRAGRADTQYF.

The chain carries TRBV11-2 and TRBJ2-7; 8 positions agree with TRBD2. Trimming took 4 bases from V and 2 from J; bases not matched to a gene: 1. This CDR3 comprises 13 residues. CDR1 and CDR2 (germline): SGHAT, FQNNGV. CDR3 residues: CASSSGLAYEQYF. CDR3 nucleotide sequence: TGTGCCAGCAGCTCGGGACTAGCCTACGAGCAGTACTTC.

This sequence joins TRBV7-3 and TRBJ2-7; D gene unclear. V was shortened by 1 base and J by 6 bases, with 10 bases between the two germline ends. Per the germline V gene, CDR1 is SGHTA and CDR2 is FQGTGA. CDR3 length: 13 residues. The CDR3 coding sequence is TGTGCCAGCAGCTTAAGTTCTGAGTCCGAGCAGTACTTC. Translating it yields CASSLSSESEQYF.

V and J are TRBV20-1 and TRBJ2-5; the match to TRBD1 covers 10 bases. Per the germline V gene, CDR1 is DFQATT and CDR2 is SNEGSKA (reference sequence). The V gene end was trimmed by 0 bases and the J gene end by 0 bases; junction bases not matched to a gene: 4. The CDR3 has 16 amino acids. CDR3 nucleotides: TGCAGTGCTAGAGATCCCGGGACAGGGGACCAAGAGACCCAGTACTTC. It translates to CSARDPGTGDQETQYF.

The chain is built from TRBV7-2 and TRBJ2-1; D is undetermined. Germline CDR1 reads SGHTA; CDR2 reads FQGNSA. V was pared by 2 bases and J by 7 bases, with 6 bases between. The CDR3 is 12 amino acids. CDR3 coding DNA: TGTGCCAGCAGCTTAAGGTGGAATGAGCAGTTCTTC. As protein: CASSLRWNEQFF.

This chain connects TRBV29-1 to TRBJ2-1; D perhaps matches TRBD2 (5 bases). Deletions cut 7 bases from V and 7 bases from J, with 8 bases between. Germline V lookup: CDR1 SQVTM, CDR2 ANQGSEA. The CDR3 loop spans 10 amino acids. CDR3 residues: CSARTNEQFF. The CDR3 DNA follows: TGCAGCGCCAGGACTAATGAGCAGTTCTTC.

This chain uses TRBV20-1 with TRBJ1-1; D ambiguous. Trimming took 3 bases from V and 5 from J, leaving 13 bases between them. CDR1 is DFQATT, CDR2 SNEGSKA, per germline (reference sequence). The CDR3 runs to 13 residues. CDR3 sequence reads: CSASRQRRTEAFF. The CDR3 coding sequence is TGCAGTGCTAGTAGGCAGAGAAGGACTGAAGCTTTCTTT.

The table lists this clonotype with many counts. The V call is TRBV19, the J call TRBJ2-7; 7 bases are shared with TRBD2. Losses at the gene ends were 4 bases for V and 3 bases for J; bases not matched to a gene: 6. Per the germline V gene, CDR1 is LNHDA and CDR2 is SQIVND (reference sequence). The CDR3 loop spans 14 amino acids. The CDR3 DNA follows: TGTGCCAGTAGTACCCCGGGGGGATGCTACGAGCAGTACTTC. It specifies CASSTPGGCYEQYF.

The V and J genes are TRBV10-3 and TRBJ1-5, with D hard to call. V was shortened by 1 base and J by 3 bases, with 10 bases between the two germline ends. Germline V gives CDR1 ENHRY, CDR2 SYGVKD. The CDR3 has 15 amino acids. In DNA form, the CDR3 reads TGTGCCATCAGTGAGTTTTCGTCTAACAATCAGCCCCAGCATTTT. Translated: CAISEFSSNNQPQHF.

The V and J genes are TRBV6-1 and TRBJ2-7; maybe TRBD1 (5 bases). This CDR3 comprises 13 residues. Trimming shortened V by 5 bases and J by 3 bases, and 11 bases separated the two germline ends. Germline CDR1 reads MNHNS; CDR2 reads SASEGT. CDR3 sequence (DNA): TGTGCCAGCAGTAAAACCCAGGGCTACGAGCAGTACTTC. It is translated as CASSKTQGYEQYF.

The V gene is TRBV5-4, the J gene TRBJ2-1, with 7 bases aligning to TRBD2. This CDR3 contains 13 residues. V trimming: 4 bases; J trimming: 7 bases; junction bases outside the gene matches: 5. Germline CDR1 SGHNT, CDR2 YYREEE (reference sequence). The CDR3 DNA sequence: TGTGCCAGCAGCGGAGGACTAGGAAATGAGCAGTTCTTC. Protein product: CASSGGLGNEQFF.

The CDR3, as DNA: TGCGCCAGCAGTCCGGGACAGGGTGATGAAAAACTGTTTTTT. Amino acids: CASSPGQGDEKLFF. The chain has TRBV5-1 and TRBJ1-4, with 9 nucleotides matching TRBD1. V shed 5 bases, J shed 6 bases, and the junction held 5 bases outside the gene matches. The germline V gene encodes CDR1 SGHRS and CDR2 YFSETQ. The CDR3 is 14 amino acids.